This T cell receptor beta chain was identified during a study of blood T cell repertoires in COVID-19. Looking at the study overall: From the United States, Italy and Spain came samples of acute and convalescent COVID-19. In each case, the material was cDNA or gDNA derived from T cells, B-cell-depleted T cells, or PBMCs.

Clones were read by immunoSEQ multiplex PCR, and TCRdb kept only the in-frame ones, dropping some. The repertoire holds tens of thousands of clones, roughly four fifths seen once, with roughly 4% in the top ten. What was sequenced was peripheral blood. This TCR came from a woman aged 60-70 years with acute or convalescent COVID-19.

In nucleotides, the CDR3 is TGTGCCAGCAGCCCGGGACTTTCGAGCACAGATACGCAGTATTTT. Translating gives CASSPGLSSTDTQYF. The chain carries TRBV28 and TRBJ2-3; TRBD2 might be the D (6 bases). CDR1 is MDHEN and CDR2 is SYDVKM in the germline V gene. The CDR3 sequence is 15 residues long. V was pared by 6 bases and J by 0 bases, with 13 bases between.